Below are 17 T cell receptor beta chains sequenced from a single sample in a study of shared clonotypes between healthy human individuals. TCRdb's table, derived via immunoSEQ multiplex PCR, lists solely in-frame clones and lacks some. The data contain millions of clones, more than 85% of them singletons. Sequenced material: naive CD4+ T cells from PBMCs. Subset defined: CD45RA+ positively selected. Receptors were obtained from a man between 18 and 35 years old in good health. Some clones in this sample may be carry-over from other donors' samples.

The rearrangement uses TRBV29-1 and TRBJ1-1; D unresolved. V lost 3 bases and J 8 bases, leaving 10 bases between the germline ends. CDR1 and CDR2 (germline): SQVTM, ANQGSEA. This CDR3 is built from 11 residues. The CDR3 reads CSVDVGSEAFF. The CDR3 DNA is TGCAGCGTTGACGTGGGTTCAGAAGCTTTCTTT.

The chain couples TRBV29-1 to TRBJ2-5, with TRBD1 identical over 7 bases. From germline, CDR1 is SQVTM and CDR2 ANQGSEA. The V and J ends lost 3 bases and 5 bases, in that order; junction bases with no gene match: 6. The CDR3 runs to 13 residues. The CDR3 sequence is CSVDQGGEETQYF. The DNA of the CDR3 is TGCAGCGTTGACCAAGGGGGCGAGGAGACCCAGTACTTC.

This chain uses TRBV11-2 with TRBJ1-2, with D unclear. CDR1 and CDR2 from the germline V gene are SGHAT and FQNNGV. CDR3 length: 15 residues. V was shortened by 6 bases and J by 0 bases, with 14 bases between the two germline ends. CDR3 residues: CASSHDGRANYGYTF. The CDR3 nucleotides are TGTGCCAGCAGTCACGACGGCAGAGCTAACTATGGCTACACCTTC.

The chain couples TRBV5-1 to TRBJ2-3, with TRBD2 identical over 9 bases. Per the germline V gene, CDR1 is SGHRS and CDR2 is YFSETQ. J lost 2 bases, V lost 0 bases, and 10 bases had no gene match. This CDR3 has 18 amino acids. The DNA of the CDR3 is TGCGCCAGCAGCTTGGCCATCGCCCTAGCGGGATCCACAGATACGCAGTATTTT. Protein sequence: CASSLAIALAGSTDTQYF.

In this sample, this clone turned up once. The V gene is TRBV7-8, the J gene TRBJ1-4, with D unresolved. The V gene's germline CDR1 is SGHVS and CDR2 FQNEAQ. The CDR3 runs to 15 residues. V was cut by 5 bases and J by 0 bases, with 10 bases left in between. CDR3 coding DNA: TGTGCCAGCAGCGAGAGGGTTGCAACTAATGAAAAACTGTTTTTT. Its translation: CASSERVATNEKLFF.

This chain uses TRBV7-2 with TRBJ2-1; D may be TRBD1 or TRBD2 (5 bases each). CDR1 and CDR2 from the germline V gene are SGHTA and FQGNSA. With 5 bases removed from V and 7 bases from J, the gap between germline ends came to 15 bases. This CDR3 contains 14 residues. The CDR3 coding sequence is TGTGCCAGCAGCCGCGGGTTCTGGGGGAATGAGCAGTTCTTC. Its translation is CASSRGFWGNEQFF.

V and J are TRBV5-6 and TRBJ2-1, with 10 bases that match TRBD1. Per germline, CDR1 SGHDT and CDR2 YYEEEE. Losses at the gene ends were 4 bases for V and 6 bases for J; bases not matched to a gene: 10. The length of the CDR3 is 16 residues. DNA for the CDR3: TGTGCCAGCAGCAGCGGGACAGGGGTCGGAGGCAATGAGCAGTTCTTC. Amino acids: CASSSGTGVGGNEQFF. The full variable domain, its missing parts supplied by reference TRBV5-6 and TRBJ2-1, is DAGVTQSPTHLIKTRGQQVTLRCSPKSGHDTVSWYQQALGQGPQFIFQYYEEEERQRGNFPDRFSGHQFPNYSSELNVNALLLGDSALYLCASSSGTGVGGNEQFFGPGTRLTVL.

As for this clone: Other DNA sequences in the sample encode the same CDR3. The V gene is TRBV5-1, the J gene TRBJ2-2; tentatively, D is TRBD1 or TRBD2 (5 bases each). Germline CDR1 and CDR2: SGHRS and YFSETQ. Trimming took off 2 bases at V and 5 bases at J, with 13 bases between the two ends. CDR3 length: 15 residues. CDR3 in amino acids: CASSFLAGATGELFF. CDR3 coding DNA: TGCGCCAGCAGCTTTCTTGCCGGGGCAACCGGGGAGCTGTTTTTT. Full variable domain (rest looked up from reference TRBV5-1 and TRBJ2-2): KAGVTQTPRYLIKTRGQQVTLSCSPISGHRSVSWYQQTPGQGLQFLFEYFSETQRNKGNFPGRFSGRQFSNSRSEMNVSTLELGDSALYLCASSFLAGATGELFFGEGSRLTVL.

The chain is built from TRBV5-4 and TRBJ2-5; a weak D match, TRBD1 (5 bases). Trimming pared 5 bases from V and 1 base from J, leaving 18 bases between. CDR1 SGHNT and CDR2 YYREEE come from the germline V gene (reference sequence). CDR3 length equals 16 residues. CDR3 protein: CASSPGQAPSQETQYF. In DNA form, the CDR3 reads TGTGCCAGCAGTCCCGGACAAGCTCCGTCCCAAGAGACCCAGTACTTC.

The CDR3 region is CATSMTGVYRTYEQYF. The CDR3, as DNA: TGTGCCACCTCAATGACGGGGGTCTACCGAACCTACGAGCAGTACTTC. V gene TRBV27 combines with J gene TRBJ2-7; D perhaps matches TRBD2 (6 bases). The CDR3 spans 16 residues. Trimming stripped 10 bases from V and 2 bases from J, with 24 bases between. Germline CDR1 is MNHEY and CDR2 is SMNVEV (reference sequence).

This chain uses TRBV5-1 with TRBJ2-1; 9 bases are shared with TRBD2. J gave up 6 bases and V 2 bases, and 0 bases lay outside the gene matches. CDR1 and CDR2 from the germline V gene are SGHRS and YFSETQ. The CDR3 is made up of 13 amino acids. The CDR3 sequence: CASSLLAGNEQFF. The CDR3 DNA reads TGCGCCAGCAGCTTACTAGCGGGCAATGAGCAGTTCTTC.

Here the CDR3 reads CASSLGPVLGETQYF. The CDR3, as DNA: TGTGCCAGCAGCTTAGGTCCGGTTTTAGGCGAGACCCAGTACTTC. This chain joins TRBV11-2 and TRBJ2-5; D call uncertain. The V gene's germline CDR1 is SGHAT and CDR2 FQNNGV. With 1 base removed from V and 5 bases from J, the gap between germline ends came to 14 bases. The CDR3 covers 15 residues.

V gene TRBV7-3 combines with J gene TRBJ2-6, with TRBD1 matching 10 bases. V gave up 4 bases and J gave up 1 base; unmatched junction bases: 7. This CDR3 has 18 amino acids. Germline loops: CDR1 SGHTA, CDR2 FQGTGA. CDR3 in DNA: TGTGCCAGCAGCTCCTCCGGGACAGGGGCATCTGGGGCCAACGTCCTGACTTTC. Its translation is CASSSSGTGASGANVLTF.

The CDR3 here is CASSPLGSGELFF. The DNA for the CDR3 is TGTGCCAGCTCACCACTCGGATCCGGGGAGCTGTTTTTT. This chain uses TRBV18 with TRBJ2-2; D gene ambiguous. Germline V lookup: CDR1 KGHSH, CDR2 LQKENI. With 1 base removed from V and 6 bases from J, the gap between germline ends came to 6 bases. There are 13 residues in the CDR3.

The chain recombines TRBV5-1 with TRBJ1-4; weak D call: TRBD1 (5 bases). This CDR3 is 14 amino acids long. The germline gives CDR1 SGHRS, CDR2 YFSETQ. Between the trimmed V and J ends, which lost 4 bases and 4 bases, there was a span of 11 bases. The CDR3 DNA sequence: TGCGCCAGCAGCCCCGGACAAGATAATGAAAAACTGTTTTTT. It is translated as CASSPGQDNEKLFF.

This clone was counted once. The CDR3 nucleotides are TGTGCCATCACTTTGGGACAGGGTTCCTACAATGAGCAGTTCTTC. It specifies CAITLGQGSYNEQFF. The chain joins TRBV10-3 to TRBJ2-1; 9 bases line up with TRBD1. The trim removed 7 bases at V and 1 base at J, leaving 5 bases unmatched. CDR1 is ENHRY and CDR2 is SYGVKD in the germline V gene. CDR3 length: 15 amino acids.

This clone was seen only once. The genes are TRBV14 and TRBJ2-7; 10 bases are shared with TRBD1. The CDR3 totals 16 residues. The V segment lost 3 bases and the J segment 5 bases; nucleotides outside the gene matches: 10. Germline V gene data show CDR1 as SGHDN and CDR2 as FVKESK. CDR3 DNA sequence: TGTGCCAGCAGCCAGAGGAGTGGGACAGGGGTGAACGAGCAGTACTTC. The encoded protein is CASSQRSGTGVNEQYF.